Listed below are T cell receptor beta chains from one sample, sequenced in a study of HIV-infected patients and healthy controls. TCRdb redid the calling of the 5' RACE reads with MiXCR, one entry per CDR3 protein. The table shows tens of thousands of distinct CDR3 sequences, with under 9.5% occurring only once. Sequencing used blood. Receptor source: an adult in good health. Both conserved end residues are part of each CDR3. Each record gives: J gene, clone size, V gene, D gene, CDR3 protein, CDR3 DNA. The D gene is left open where the match is weak. Some rows mark clone size as missing; the rest say once, few, many or name a class of expanded clone.

j_call: TRBJ2-4; clone_size: many; v_call: TRBV10-3; d_call: -; cdr3_aa: CAISESGEGMGKNIQYF; cdr3_nt: TGTGCCATCAGTGAGTCAGGAGAAGGGATGGGGAAAAACATTCAGTACTTC
j_call: TRBJ1-5; clone_size: many; v_call: TRBV29-1; d_call: -; cdr3_aa: CSVRGHDNQPQHF; cdr3_nt: TGCAGCGTTCGGGGCCATGACAATCAGCCCCAGCATTTT
j_call: TRBJ2-7; clone_size: many; v_call: TRBV5-6; d_call: -; cdr3_aa: CASSLGGRSYEQYF; cdr3_nt: TGTGCCAGCAGCTTGGGTGGCCGGTCCTACGAGCAGTACTTC
j_call: TRBJ2-1; clone_size: many; v_call: TRBV20-1; d_call: TRBD2; cdr3_aa: CSANNPGLASHEQFF; cdr3_nt: TGCAGTGCTAACAACCCGGGACTAGCGAGTCATGAGCAGTTCTTC
j_call: TRBJ2-7; clone_size: -; v_call: TRBV6-6; d_call: -; cdr3_aa: CASSYEGLYEQYF; cdr3_nt: TGTGCCAGCAGTTACGAGGGACTCTACGAGCAGTACTTC
j_call: TRBJ1-2; clone_size: many; v_call: TRBV12-3/TRBV12-4; d_call: -; cdr3_aa: CASSLVRTYLSYGYTF; cdr3_nt: TGTGCCAGCAGTTTAGTGCGGACATACCTTAGCTATGGCTACACCTTC
j_call: TRBJ1-1; clone_size: many; v_call: TRBV20-1; d_call: TRBD1; cdr3_aa: CSARTGDTEAFF; cdr3_nt: TGCAGTGCTAGGACAGGGGACACTGAAGCTTTCTTT
j_call: TRBJ1-5; clone_size: many; v_call: TRBV7-8; d_call: -; cdr3_aa: CASSLETARGFYQPQHF; cdr3_nt: TGTGCCAGCAGCTTAGAAACCGCACGGGGGTTTTATCAGCCCCAGCATTTT
j_call: TRBJ2-7; clone_size: many; v_call: TRBV4-3; d_call: -; cdr3_aa: CASSRDLAGAYYEQYF; cdr3_nt: TGCGCCAGCAGCCGAGACCTAGCAGGGGCGTACTACGAGCAGTACTTC
j_call: TRBJ1-5; clone_size: many; v_call: TRBV20-1; d_call: TRBD1; cdr3_aa: CSARGQGHQPQHF; cdr3_nt: TGCAGTGCGAGGGGACAGGGGCATCAGCCCCAGCATTTT
j_call: TRBJ2-1; clone_size: many; v_call: TRBV3-1; d_call: -; cdr3_aa: CASSQNDNEQFF; cdr3_nt: TGTGCCAGCAGCCAAAACGACAATGAGCAGTTCTTC
j_call: TRBJ2-7; clone_size: many; v_call: TRBV11-2; d_call: -; cdr3_aa: CASSTGHPYEQYF; cdr3_nt: TGTGCCAGCAGCACGGGACACCCCTACGAGCAGTACTTC
j_call: TRBJ1-1; clone_size: few; v_call: TRBV3-1; d_call: -; cdr3_aa: CASSQDLTYGQYHTEAFF; cdr3_nt: TGTGCCAGCAGCCAAGATTTAACTTATGGACAGTACCACACTGAAGCTTTCTTT
j_call: TRBJ1-2; clone_size: many; v_call: TRBV3-1; d_call: -; cdr3_aa: CASSQDTRDGYTF; cdr3_nt: TGTGCCAGCAGCCAAGATACAAGGGATGGCTACACCTTC
j_call: TRBJ2-5; clone_size: -; v_call: TRBV6-2/TRBV6-3; d_call: -; cdr3_aa: CASSRDFQETQYF; cdr3_nt: TGTGCCAGCAGCCGGGACTTCCAAGAGACCCAGTACTTC
j_call: TRBJ2-5; clone_size: many; v_call: TRBV13; d_call: -; cdr3_aa: CASSSERGGQETQYF; cdr3_nt: TGTGCCAGCAGCTCTGAGAGGGGGGGCCAAGAGACCCAGTACTTC
j_call: TRBJ2-3; clone_size: many; v_call: TRBV14; d_call: -; cdr3_aa: CASSPADTQYF; cdr3_nt: TGTGCCAGCAGCCCCGCTGATACGCAGTATTTT
j_call: TRBJ2-7; clone_size: -; v_call: TRBV4-2; d_call: TRBD1; cdr3_aa: CASSLRTGRHEQYF; cdr3_nt: TGTGCCAGCAGCCTAAGGACAGGGCGGCACGAGCAGTACTTC
j_call: TRBJ1-1; clone_size: many; v_call: TRBV7-3; d_call: TRBD1; cdr3_aa: CASSLKGAHTEAFF; cdr3_nt: TGTGCCAGCAGCTTAAAGGGGGCGCACACTGAAGCTTTCTTT
j_call: TRBJ2-1; clone_size: many; v_call: TRBV20-1; d_call: TRBD2; cdr3_aa: CSASGLGPYNEQFF; cdr3_nt: TGCAGTGCTAGCGGACTAGGGCCCTACAATGAGCAGTTCTTC
j_call: TRBJ2-1; clone_size: many; v_call: TRBV29-1; d_call: -; cdr3_aa: CSVDKGGDEQFF; cdr3_nt: TGCAGCGTTGATAAGGGGGGGGATGAGCAGTTCTTC
j_call: TRBJ2-5; clone_size: many; v_call: TRBV25-1; d_call: -; cdr3_aa: CASSELEPETQYF; cdr3_nt: TGTGCCAGCAGTGAATTAGAACCGGAGACCCAGTACTTC
j_call: TRBJ1-4; clone_size: many; v_call: TRBV28; d_call: -; cdr3_aa: CASRPSGNEKLFF; cdr3_nt: TGTGCCAGCAGACCCTCAGGGAATGAAAAACTGTTTTTT
j_call: TRBJ2-3; clone_size: many; v_call: TRBV20-1; d_call: -; cdr3_aa: CSARGASGTDTQYF; cdr3_nt: TGCAGTGCTAGAGGGGCTAGCGGCACAGATACGCAGTATTTT
j_call: TRBJ2-7; clone_size: medium-sized; v_call: TRBV10-3; d_call: -; cdr3_aa: CAISESSAGGNSYEQYF; cdr3_nt: TGTGCCATCAGTGAGTCAAGTGCCGGGGGTAACTCCTACGAGCAGTACTTC
j_call: TRBJ2-1; clone_size: many; v_call: TRBV15; d_call: TRBD1; cdr3_aa: CATARTGVDEQFF; cdr3_nt: TGTGCCACCGCCCGGACAGGGGTCGATGAGCAGTTCTTC
j_call: TRBJ2-3; clone_size: many; v_call: TRBV2; d_call: TRBD2; cdr3_aa: CASSGLSGGPTDTQYF; cdr3_nt: TGTGCCAGCAGTGGTCTAAGCGGGGGGCCTACAGATACGCAGTATTTT
j_call: TRBJ2-3; clone_size: few; v_call: TRBV2; d_call: TRBD2; cdr3_aa: CASRPLAGGTDTQYF; cdr3_nt: TGTGCCAGCAGGCCCCTAGCGGGGGGGACAGATACGCAGTATTTT
j_call: TRBJ2-5; clone_size: many; v_call: TRBV6-2/TRBV6-3; d_call: -; cdr3_aa: CASSPRMRRETQYF; cdr3_nt: TGTGCCAGCAGTCCGCGCATGCGGAGGGAGACCCAGTACTTC
j_call: TRBJ2-3; clone_size: many; v_call: TRBV11-2; d_call: -; cdr3_aa: CASSLGADTQYF; cdr3_nt: TGTGCCAGCAGCTTAGGGGCCGATACGCAGTATTTT
j_call: TRBJ2-1; clone_size: medium-sized; v_call: TRBV7-2; d_call: TRBD2; cdr3_aa: CASSLAFAGGAVDEQFF; cdr3_nt: TGTGCCAGCAGCTTAGCGTTTGCGGGGGGTGCGGTAGATGAGCAGTTCTTC
j_call: TRBJ2-6; clone_size: many; v_call: TRBV6-1; d_call: -; cdr3_aa: CASGKNSGANVLTF; cdr3_nt: TGTGCCAGCGGAAAGAACTCTGGGGCCAACGTCCTGACTTTC
j_call: TRBJ2-1; clone_size: many; v_call: TRBV6-4; d_call: -; cdr3_aa: CASSTEGNEQFF; cdr3_nt: TGTGCCAGCAGTACCGAGGGGAATGAGCAGTTCTTC
j_call: TRBJ2-5; clone_size: many; v_call: TRBV4-3; d_call: TRBD2; cdr3_aa: CASSQDGGRKTQYF; cdr3_nt: TGCGCCAGCAGCCAAGACGGGGGGAGAAAGACCCAGTACTTC
j_call: TRBJ2-7; clone_size: -; v_call: TRBV3-1; d_call: -; cdr3_aa: CASSQVPVEQYF; cdr3_nt: TGTGCCAGCAGCCAAGTTCCGGTCGAGCAGTACTTC
j_call: TRBJ2-5; clone_size: few; v_call: TRBV5-1; d_call: -; cdr3_aa: CASSLGDRETQYF; cdr3_nt: TGCGCCAGCAGCTTGGGGGATAGGGAGACCCAGTACTTC
j_call: TRBJ2-2; clone_size: -; v_call: TRBV11-1; d_call: -; cdr3_aa: CASSLSGGANTGELFF; cdr3_nt: TGTGCCAGCAGCCTCTCCGGGGGCGCGAACACCGGGGAGCTGTTTTTT
j_call: TRBJ1-5; clone_size: many; v_call: TRBV7-2; d_call: -; cdr3_aa: CASRMGRNSNQPQHF; cdr3_nt: TGTGCCAGCAGAATGGGCAGAAATAGCAATCAGCCCCAGCATTTT
j_call: TRBJ2-7; clone_size: many; v_call: TRBV2; d_call: -; cdr3_aa: CASSVRPPYEQYF; cdr3_nt: TGTGCCAGCAGCGTAAGGCCCCCCTACGAGCAGTACTTC
j_call: TRBJ1-1; clone_size: many; v_call: TRBV2; d_call: -; cdr3_aa: CASRVPTRNTEAFF; cdr3_nt: TGTGCCAGCAGGGTGCCTACACGGAACACTGAAGCTTTCTTT
j_call: TRBJ1-1; clone_size: many; v_call: TRBV6-1; d_call: -; cdr3_aa: CASSENPLDTEAFF; cdr3_nt: TGTGCCAGCAGTGAAAATCCGCTTGACACTGAAGCTTTCTTT
j_call: TRBJ1-2; clone_size: -; v_call: TRBV10-3; d_call: -; cdr3_aa: CALGGTGSGYTF; cdr3_nt: TGTGCCCTGGGGGGCACTGGTAGCGGCTACACCTTC
j_call: TRBJ2-1; clone_size: many; v_call: TRBV30; d_call: TRBD2; cdr3_aa: CAWSVSGGGAIEQFF; cdr3_nt: TGTGCCTGGAGTGTCTCGGGCGGGGGGGCGATTGAGCAGTTCTTC